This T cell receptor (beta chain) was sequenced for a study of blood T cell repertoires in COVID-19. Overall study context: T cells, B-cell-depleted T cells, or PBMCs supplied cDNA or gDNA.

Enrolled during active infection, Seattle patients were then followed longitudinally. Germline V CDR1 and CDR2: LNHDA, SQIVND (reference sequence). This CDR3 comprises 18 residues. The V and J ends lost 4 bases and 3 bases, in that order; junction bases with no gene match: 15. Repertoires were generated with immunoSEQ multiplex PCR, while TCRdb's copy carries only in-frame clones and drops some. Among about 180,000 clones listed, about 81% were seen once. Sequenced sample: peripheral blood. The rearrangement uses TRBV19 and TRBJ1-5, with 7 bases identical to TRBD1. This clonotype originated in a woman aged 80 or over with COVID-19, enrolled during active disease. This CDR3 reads CASSTRQGLGVFNQPQHF. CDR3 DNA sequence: TGTGCCAGTAGTACCCGACAGGGTCTAGGGGTTTTCAATCAGCCCCAGCATTTT.